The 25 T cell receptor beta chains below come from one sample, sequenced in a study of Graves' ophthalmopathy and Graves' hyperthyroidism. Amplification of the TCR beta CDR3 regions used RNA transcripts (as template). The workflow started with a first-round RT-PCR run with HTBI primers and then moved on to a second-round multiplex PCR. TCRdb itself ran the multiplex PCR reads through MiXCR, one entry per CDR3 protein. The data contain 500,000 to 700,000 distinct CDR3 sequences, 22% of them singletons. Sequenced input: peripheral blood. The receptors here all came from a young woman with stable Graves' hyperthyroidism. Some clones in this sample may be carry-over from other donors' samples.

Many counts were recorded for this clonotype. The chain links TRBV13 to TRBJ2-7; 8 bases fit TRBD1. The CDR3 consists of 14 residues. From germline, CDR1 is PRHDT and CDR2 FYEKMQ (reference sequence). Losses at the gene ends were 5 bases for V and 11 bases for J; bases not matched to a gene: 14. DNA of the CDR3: TGTGCCAGCAGCGTAAGGACAGGGCATGGGATAGAGTACTTC. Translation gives CASSVRTGHGIEYF.

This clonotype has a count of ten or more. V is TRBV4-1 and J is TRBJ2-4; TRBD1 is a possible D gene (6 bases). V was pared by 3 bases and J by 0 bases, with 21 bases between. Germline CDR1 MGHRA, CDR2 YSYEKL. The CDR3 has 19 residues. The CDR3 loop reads CASSQVGTPQRLAKNIQYF. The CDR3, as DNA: TGCGCCAGCAGCCAGGTCGGGACACCCCAGAGGTTAGCCAAAAACATTCAGTACTTC.

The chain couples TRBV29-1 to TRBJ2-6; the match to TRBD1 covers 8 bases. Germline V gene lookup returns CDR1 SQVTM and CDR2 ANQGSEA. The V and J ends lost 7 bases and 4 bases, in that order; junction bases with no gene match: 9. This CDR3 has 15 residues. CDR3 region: CSAPTGEGGANVLTF. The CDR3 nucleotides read TGCAGCGCTCCGACAGGGGAAGGGGGGGCCAACGTCCTGACTTTC.

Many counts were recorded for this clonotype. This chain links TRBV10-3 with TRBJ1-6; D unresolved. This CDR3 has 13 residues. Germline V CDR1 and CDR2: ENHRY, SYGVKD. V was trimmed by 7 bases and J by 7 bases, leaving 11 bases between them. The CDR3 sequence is CAIKPGANSPLHF. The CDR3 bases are TGTGCCATCAAACCGGGAGCGAATTCACCCCTCCACTTT.

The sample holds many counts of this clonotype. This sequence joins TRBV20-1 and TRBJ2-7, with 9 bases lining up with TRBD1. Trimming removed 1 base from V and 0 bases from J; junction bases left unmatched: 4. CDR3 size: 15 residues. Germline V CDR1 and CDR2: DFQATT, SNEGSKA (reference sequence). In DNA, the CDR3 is TGCAGTGCTAGAGGCGGACAGGGGAGCTCCTACGAGCAGTACTTC. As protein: CSARGGQGSSYEQYF.

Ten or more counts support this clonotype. The CDR3 loop is CASSADKGNTEAFF. As DNA, the CDR3 is TGTGCCAGCAGTGCCGACAAGGGGAACACTGAAGCTTTCTTT. V and J are TRBV6-1 and TRBJ1-1, with unresolved D. The CDR3 is 14 residues long. Looked up from germline, CDR1 is MNHNS and CDR2 is SASEGT. With 4 bases removed from V and 1 base from J, the gap between germline ends came to 10 bases.

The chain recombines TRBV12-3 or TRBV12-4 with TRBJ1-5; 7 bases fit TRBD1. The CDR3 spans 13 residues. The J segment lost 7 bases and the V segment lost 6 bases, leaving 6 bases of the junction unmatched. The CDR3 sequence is CASRGTVEQPQHF. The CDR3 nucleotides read TGTGCCAGCAGGGGGACAGTTGAGCAGCCCCAGCATTTT.

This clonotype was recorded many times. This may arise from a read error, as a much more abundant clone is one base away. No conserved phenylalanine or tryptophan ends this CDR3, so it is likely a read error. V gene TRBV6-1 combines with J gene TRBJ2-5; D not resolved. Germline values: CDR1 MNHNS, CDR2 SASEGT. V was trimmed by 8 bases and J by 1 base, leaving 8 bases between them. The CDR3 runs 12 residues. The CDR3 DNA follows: TGTGCCAGCGGGCTGCTCCAAGAGACCCAGTACCTC. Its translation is CASGLLQETQYL.

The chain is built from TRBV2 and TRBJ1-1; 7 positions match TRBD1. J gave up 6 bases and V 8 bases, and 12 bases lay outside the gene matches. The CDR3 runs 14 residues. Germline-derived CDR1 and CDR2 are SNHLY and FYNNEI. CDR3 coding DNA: TGTGCCAGCGAACAGGGGAGTTCAAAGGCTGAAGCTTTCTTT. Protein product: CASEQGSSKAEAFF.

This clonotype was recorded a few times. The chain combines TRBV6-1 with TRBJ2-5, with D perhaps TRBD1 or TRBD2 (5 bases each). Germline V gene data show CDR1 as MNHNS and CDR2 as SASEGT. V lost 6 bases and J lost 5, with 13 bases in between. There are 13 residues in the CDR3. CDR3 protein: CASRPGPEETQYF. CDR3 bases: TGTGCCAGCAGGCCGGGGCCTGAGGAGACCCAGTACTTC.

This CDR3 reads CAWSVANVYEQYF. The CDR3 DNA reads TGTGCCTGGAGTGTAGCGAATGTATACGAGCAGTACTTC. The chain employs TRBV30 and TRBJ2-7, with no clear D. Germline lookup yields CDR1 GTSNPN and CDR2 SVGIG (reference sequence). V shed 0 bases and J shed 4 bases, with 10 bases lying between them. The CDR3 consists of 13 residues.

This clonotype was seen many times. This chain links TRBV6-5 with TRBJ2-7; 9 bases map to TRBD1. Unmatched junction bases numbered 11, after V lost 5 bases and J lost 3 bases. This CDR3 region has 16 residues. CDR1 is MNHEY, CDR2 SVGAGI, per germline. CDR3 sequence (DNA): TGTGCCAGCAGTCAGGTGGGGGGACAGGGAGTCTACGAGCAGTACTTC. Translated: CASSQVGGQGVYEQYF.

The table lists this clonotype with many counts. CDR3 sequence: CAISGQDRGNTEAFF. CDR3 sequence (DNA): TGTGCCATCAGTGGCCAGGACAGGGGGAACACTGAAGCTTTCTTT. The chain has TRBV10-3 and TRBJ1-1; 9 nucleotides line up with TRBD1. The CDR3 runs 15 residues. Germline lookup yields CDR1 ENHRY and CDR2 SYGVKD. After removal of 4 bases from V and 1 base from J, the junction contained 4 bases not matched to a gene.

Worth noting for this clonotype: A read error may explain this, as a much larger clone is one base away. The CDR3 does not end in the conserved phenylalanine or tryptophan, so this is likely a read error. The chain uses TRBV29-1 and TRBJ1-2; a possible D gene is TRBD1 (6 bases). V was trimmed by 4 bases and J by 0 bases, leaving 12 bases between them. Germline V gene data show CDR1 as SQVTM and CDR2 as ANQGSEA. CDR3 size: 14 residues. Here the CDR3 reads CSVAGQYSNYGYTV. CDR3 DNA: TGCAGCGTTGCCGGACAGTACTCTAACTATGGCTACACCGTC.

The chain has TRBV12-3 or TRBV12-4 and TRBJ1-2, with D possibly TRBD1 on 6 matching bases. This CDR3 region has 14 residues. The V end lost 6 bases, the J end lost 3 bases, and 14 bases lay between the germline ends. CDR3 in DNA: TGTGCCAGCAGCTCCTCGGGGGCGGACTATGGCTACACCTTC. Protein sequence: CASSSSGADYGYTF.

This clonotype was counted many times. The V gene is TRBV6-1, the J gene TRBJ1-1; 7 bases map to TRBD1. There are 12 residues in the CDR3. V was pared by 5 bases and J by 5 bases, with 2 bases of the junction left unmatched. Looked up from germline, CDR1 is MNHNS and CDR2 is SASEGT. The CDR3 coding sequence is TGTGCCAGCAGTAAGGGACAGACTGAAGCTTTCTTT. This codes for CASSKGQTEAFF.

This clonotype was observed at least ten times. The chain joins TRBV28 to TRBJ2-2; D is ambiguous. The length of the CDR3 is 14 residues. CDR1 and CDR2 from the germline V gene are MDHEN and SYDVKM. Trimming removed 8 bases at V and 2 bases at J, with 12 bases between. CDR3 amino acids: CASVSGDNTGELFF. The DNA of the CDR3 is TGTGCCAGCGTTTCAGGAGATAACACCGGGGAGCTGTTTTTT.

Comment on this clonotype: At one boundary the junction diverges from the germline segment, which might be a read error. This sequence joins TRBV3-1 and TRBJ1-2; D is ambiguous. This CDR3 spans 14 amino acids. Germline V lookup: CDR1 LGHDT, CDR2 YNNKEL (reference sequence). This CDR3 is CSSSPTFTNYGYTF. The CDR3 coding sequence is TGTTCCAGCAGCCCGACCTTTACTAACTATGGCTACACCTTC. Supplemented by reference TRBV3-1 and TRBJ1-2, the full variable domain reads DTAVSQTPKYLVTQMGNDKSIKCEQNLGHDTMYWYKQDSKKFLKIMFSYNNKELIINETVPNRFSPKSPDKAHLNLHINSLELGDSAVYFCSSSPTFTNYGYTFGSGTRLTVV.

The CDR3 here is CAISTGGGYEQYF. As DNA, the CDR3 is TGTGCCATCAGTACAGGGGGCGGGTACGAGCAGTACTTC. The V and J genes are TRBV10-3 and TRBJ2-7; 9 bases map to TRBD1. The length of the CDR3 is 13 residues. Germline CDR1 reads ENHRY; CDR2 reads SYGVKD. The trim removed 5 bases at V and 4 bases at J, leaving 3 bases unmatched.

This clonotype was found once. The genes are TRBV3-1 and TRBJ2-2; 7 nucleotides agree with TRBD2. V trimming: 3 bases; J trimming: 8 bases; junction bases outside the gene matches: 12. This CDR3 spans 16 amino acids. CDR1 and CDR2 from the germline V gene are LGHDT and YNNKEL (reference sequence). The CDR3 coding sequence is TGTGCCAGCAGCCAGAACGCCGGGACTATAGGAGGGGAGCTGTTTTTT. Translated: CASSQNAGTIGGELFF.

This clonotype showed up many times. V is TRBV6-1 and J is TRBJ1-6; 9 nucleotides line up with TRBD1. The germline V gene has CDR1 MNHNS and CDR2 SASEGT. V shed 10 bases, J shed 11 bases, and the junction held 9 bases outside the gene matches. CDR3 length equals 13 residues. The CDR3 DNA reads TGTGCCACGACCGGGACAGGGAACACACCCCTCCACTTT. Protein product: CATTGTGNTPLHF.

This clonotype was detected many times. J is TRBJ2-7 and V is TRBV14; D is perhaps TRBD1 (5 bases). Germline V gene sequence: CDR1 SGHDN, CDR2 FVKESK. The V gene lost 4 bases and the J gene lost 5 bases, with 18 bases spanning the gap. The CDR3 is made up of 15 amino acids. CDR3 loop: CASSPPDTLFDEQYF. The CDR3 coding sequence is TGTGCCAGCAGCCCACCGGACACTTTATTCGACGAGCAGTACTTC. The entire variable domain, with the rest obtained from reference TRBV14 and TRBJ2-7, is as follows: EAGVTQFPSHSVIEKGQTVTLRCDPISGHDNLYWYRRVMGKEIKFLLHFVKESKQDESGMPNNRFLAERTGGTYSTLKVQPAELEDSGVYFCASSPPDTLFDEQYFGPGTRLTVT.

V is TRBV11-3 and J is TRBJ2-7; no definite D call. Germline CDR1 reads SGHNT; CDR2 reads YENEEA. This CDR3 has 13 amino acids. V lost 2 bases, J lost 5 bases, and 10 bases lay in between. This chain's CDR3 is CASSLLGDNEQYF. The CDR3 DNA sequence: TGTGCCAGCAGCTTACTTGGGGATAACGAGCAGTACTTC.

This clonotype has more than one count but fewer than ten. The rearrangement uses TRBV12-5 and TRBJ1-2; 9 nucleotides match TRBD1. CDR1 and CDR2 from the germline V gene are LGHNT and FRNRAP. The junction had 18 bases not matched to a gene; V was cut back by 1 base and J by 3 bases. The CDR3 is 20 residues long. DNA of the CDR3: TGTGCTAGTGGTTTGGCGATTAAACCGGGACAGGGCATATTTTACTATGGCTACACCTTC. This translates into CASGLAIKPGQGIFYYGYTF.

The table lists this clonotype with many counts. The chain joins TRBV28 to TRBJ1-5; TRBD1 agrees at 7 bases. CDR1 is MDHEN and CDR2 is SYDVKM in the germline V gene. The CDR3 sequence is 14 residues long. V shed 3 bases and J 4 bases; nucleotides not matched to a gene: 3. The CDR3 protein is CASSLDRPNQPQHF. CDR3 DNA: TGTGCCAGCAGTTTGGACAGGCCTAATCAGCCCCAGCATTTT.